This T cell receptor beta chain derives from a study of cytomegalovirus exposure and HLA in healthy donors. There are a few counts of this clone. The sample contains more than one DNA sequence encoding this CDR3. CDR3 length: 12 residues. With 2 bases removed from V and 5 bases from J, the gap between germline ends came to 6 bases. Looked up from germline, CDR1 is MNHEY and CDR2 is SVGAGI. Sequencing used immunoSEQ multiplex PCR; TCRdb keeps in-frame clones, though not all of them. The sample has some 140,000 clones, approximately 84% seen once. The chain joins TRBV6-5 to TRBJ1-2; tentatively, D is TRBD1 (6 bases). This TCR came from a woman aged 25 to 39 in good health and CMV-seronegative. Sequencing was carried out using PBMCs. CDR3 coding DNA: TGTGCCAGCAGTTACAGGGGGTATGGCTACACCTTC. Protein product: CASSYRGYGYTF.